The entry below gives a single T cell receptor (beta chain) sequence along with its context. Its antigen is unknown. CDR1 and CDR2 from the germline V gene are SNHLY and FYNNEI. The CDR3 is made up of 12 amino acids. Trimming took 10 bases from V and 2 from J, leaving 12 bases between them. During construction of the library, unique molecular identifiers were attached to individual cDNA molecules for quantitative, reproducible TCR counting. Authors' methods: A typical sample had 95,638 TCRs, with roughly 20,000 to 700,000 overall. One entry per CDR3 protein results from TCRdb running MiXCR on the 5' RACE reads. TCRdb, rather than the study authors, made the V and J calls. The sample records over 70,000 distinct CDR3 sequences, around a sixth being singletons. The study extracted total RNA from unfractionated whole blood. The data stem from a study of human T cells and chemical hapten exposure. Study as a whole: TCR yields per sample varied, mainly owing to small pooled library volume differences. Study-wide results and caveats: DPC sensitization did not alter TCRs above 1 in 1000 frequency.

The chain combines TRBV2 with TRBJ2-7; D perhaps matches TRBD1 (7 bases). The receptor was isolated from a female donor in good health. CDR3 sequence (DNA): TGTGCCATCGGGGGACAGCCCTACGAGCAGTACTTC. Encoded protein: CAIGGQPYEQYF. Together with reference TRBV2 and TRBJ2-7, the CDR3 gives the full variable domain: EPEVTQTPSHQVTQMGQEVILRCVPISNHLYFYWYRQILGQKVEFLVSFYNNEISEKSEIFDDQFSVERPDGSNFTLKIRSTKLEDSAMYFCAIGGQPYEQYFGPGTRLTVT.